This T cell receptor (beta chain) comes out of a study of control samples from healthy donors and cancer patients. Sequencing used immunoSEQ multiplex PCR; TCRdb keeps in-frame clones, though not all of them. The table has over 150,000 clones, roughly 94% seen once. Trimming at V came to 0 bases and at J to 2 bases, leaving 5 bases not matched to a gene. Germline V gene data show CDR1 as SGHRS and CDR2 as YFSETQ. The CDR3 totals 17 residues. Material for sequencing was PBMCs. The chain recombines TRBV5-1 with TRBJ2-3, with TRBD2 matching 11 bases. The sequence came from a man aged 55 to 70 with colorectal cancer. CDR3 residues: CASSLASLAGVTDTQYF. In nucleotides, the CDR3 is TGCGCCAGCAGCTTGGCCTCACTAGCGGGGGTCACAGATACGCAGTATTTT.